Listed below are T cell receptor beta chains from one sample, sequenced in a study of control samples from healthy donors and cancer patients. TCRdb keeps only in-frame clones here, not all; method: immunoSEQ multiplex PCR. The sample carries about 150,000 clones, roughly 94% recorded once. Specimen: PBMCs. The source is a man between 60 and 70 years old with colorectal cancer. Each CDR3 is given with its conserved first and last residue. D genes are given only for firm matches. Clone size is given for some rows only: seen once, a few or many times, or a class if the clone is expanded.

size: NA; V: TRBV6-2/TRBV6-3; J: TRBJ1-1; D: NA; DNA: TGTGCCAGCAGTTGGACAGCGAACACTGAGGCTTTCTTT; CDR3: CASSWTANTEAFF
size: NA; V: TRBV19; J: TRBJ2-7; D: TRBD1; DNA: TGTGCCAGTAGCAGGACCGGGACAGGAAACTACGAGCAGTACTTC; CDR3: CASSRTGTGNYEQYF
size: NA; V: TRBV9; J: TRBJ2-1; D: NA; DNA: TGTGCCAGCAGCCCGAGAGGGGGGGCTGAAGAGCAGTTCTTC; CDR3: CASSPRGGAEEQFF
size: NA; V: TRBV30; J: TRBJ2-7; D: NA; DNA: TGTGCCTGGAGGGGGGGAAGAAACTACGAGCAGTACTTC; CDR3: CAWRGGRNYEQYF
size: NA; V: TRBV5-6; J: TRBJ1-4; D: NA; DNA: TGTGCCAGCAGCTTGGCGGAAGGGGCCCTAGGGGAAAAACTGTTTTTT; CDR3: CASSLAEGALGEKLFF
size: NA; V: TRBV30; J: TRBJ2-7; D: TRBD1; DNA: TGTGCCTGGAACAGGGACAGTTCCTACGAGCAGTACTTC; CDR3: CAWNRDSSYEQYF
size: NA; V: TRBV2; J: TRBJ1-2; D: NA; DNA: TGTGCCAGCAGTGAAATGGAGGAAGGCTATGGCTACACCTTC; CDR3: CASSEMEEGYGYTF
size: NA; V: TRBV7-9; J: TRBJ1-2; D: TRBD1; DNA: TGTGCCAGCAGCTTAAAACCGGGACAGGGAGCTAACTATGGCTACACCTTC; CDR3: CASSLKPGQGANYGYTF
size: NA; V: TRBV5-8; J: TRBJ1-6; D: TRBD1; DNA: TGTGCCAGCAGCCCGGGACAGGGGACTTCACCCCTCCACTTT; CDR3: CASSPGQGTSPLHF
size: NA; V: TRBV6-2/TRBV6-3; J: TRBJ2-7; D: NA; DNA: TGTGCCAGCAGTTACTCGAGTGGGGGAGCCTACGAGCAGTACTTC; CDR3: CASSYSSGGAYEQYF
size: NA; V: TRBV3-1/TRBV3-2; J: TRBJ1-4; D: TRBD1; DNA: TGTGCCAGCAGCCTAGCCGGGACAGCCAATGAAAAACTGTTTTTT; CDR3: CASSLAGTANEKLFF
size: once; V: TRBV5-1; J: TRBJ2-1; D: TRBD1; DNA: TGCGCCAGCAGCCGGGACAGGGGAGGCAATGAGCAGTTCTTC; CDR3: CASSRDRGGNEQFF
size: NA; V: TRBV21-1; J: TRBJ1-5; D: NA; DNA: TGTGCCAGCAGCAAGACAGCGTGTGTCGATCAGCCCCAGCATTTT; CDR3: CASSKTACVDQPQHF
size: NA; V: TRBV30; J: TRBJ1-1; D: NA; DNA: TGTGCCTGGAGCCTACAGGAGAACACTGAAGCTTTCTTT; CDR3: CAWSLQENTEAFF
size: NA; V: TRBV5-1; J: TRBJ1-1; D: NA; DNA: TGCGCCAGCCAAACCAGGGGAATGAACACTGAAGCTTTCTTT; CDR3: CASQTRGMNTEAFF
size: NA; V: TRBV19; J: TRBJ1-2; D: NA; DNA: TGTGCCAGTAGTATTGGGGGAGACTATGGCTACACCTTC; CDR3: CASSIGGDYGYTF
size: NA; V: TRBV3-1/TRBV3-2; J: TRBJ1-6; D: TRBD1; DNA: TGTGCCAGCAGCCAAGTCTACAGGGGAGATTCACCCCTCCACTTT; CDR3: CASSQVYRGDSPLHF
size: once; V: TRBV6-5; J: TRBJ1-5; D: NA; DNA: TGTGCCAGCAGCCGATCAAATAGCAATCAGCCCCAGCATTTT; CDR3: CASSRSNSNQPQHF
size: once; V: TRBV10-2; J: TRBJ1-6; D: TRBD1; DNA: TGCGCCAGCAACCGACAGGGGGCAGGGATTAATTCACCCCTCCACTTT; CDR3: CASNRQGAGINSPLHF
size: NA; V: TRBV7-9; J: TRBJ1-1; D: TRBD1; DNA: TGTGCCAGCAGCCCACAGGGGTTGAACACTGAAGCTTTCTTT; CDR3: CASSPQGLNTEAFF
size: NA; V: TRBV4-1; J: TRBJ1-3; D: NA; DNA: TGCGCCAGCAGCCGAGGAGGGCTGGTGGCATCTGGAAACACCATATATTTT; CDR3: CASSRGGLVASGNTIYF
size: once; V: TRBV6-4; J: TRBJ1-1; D: NA; DNA: TGTGCCAGCAGTCTAGGGGAGAACACTGAAGCTTTCTTT; CDR3: CASSLGENTEAFF
size: NA; V: TRBV30; J: TRBJ2-5; D: TRBD2; DNA: TGTGCCTGGGGTAATGGACTAGTGGGGACCCAGTACTTC; CDR3: CAWGNGLVGTQYF
size: NA; V: TRBV29-1; J: TRBJ1-1; D: NA; DNA: TGCAGCCCGAGTAGACCGGGGATCACTGAAGCTTTCTTT; CDR3: CSPSRPGITEAFF
size: NA; V: TRBV5-5; J: TRBJ2-7; D: NA; DNA: TGTGCCAGCAGCTTGGTTCAGCTCCTCTACGAGCAGTACTTC; CDR3: CASSLVQLLYEQYF
size: NA; V: TRBV15; J: TRBJ1-1; D: NA; DNA: TGTGCCACCAGCAGAGGGGGGAACACTGAAGCTTTCTTT; CDR3: CATSRGGNTEAFF
size: NA; V: TRBV2; J: TRBJ2-7; D: NA; DNA: TGTGCCAGCAGTGAACCAGGGCACCTCTCCTACGAGCAGTACTTC; CDR3: CASSEPGHLSYEQYF
size: NA; V: TRBV11-2; J: TRBJ2-3; D: TRBD1; DNA: TGTGCCACACGACAGGGAGTCGGAGATACGCAGTATTTT; CDR3: CATRQGVGDTQYF
size: NA; V: TRBV30; J: TRBJ2-3; D: NA; DNA: TGTGCCTGGAGTGTGGGGCAACAGTTGCTCACAGATACGCAGTATTTT; CDR3: CAWSVGQQLLTDTQYF
size: NA; V: TRBV5-6; J: TRBJ2-2; D: TRBD1; DNA: TGTGCCAGCAGCTTCTCAGGGGGCGGGGAGCTGTTTTTT; CDR3: CASSFSGGGELFF
size: once; V: TRBV19; J: TRBJ1-4; D: NA; DNA: TGTGCCAGTAGTGGCCAGGGGTACACTAATGAAAAACTGTTTTTT; CDR3: CASSGQGYTNEKLFF
size: NA; V: TRBV27; J: TRBJ1-1; D: TRBD1; DNA: TGTGCCAGCAGGACAGGGTCGTATAACACTGAAGCTTTCTTT; CDR3: CASRTGSYNTEAFF
size: NA; V: TRBV30; J: TRBJ2-6; D: NA; DNA: TGTGCCTGGAGTCCTAAGGGTAGGGGGGCACTCTCTGGGGCCAACGTCCTGACTTTC; CDR3: CAWSPKGRGALSGANVLTF
size: NA; V: TRBV12-3/TRBV12-4; J: TRBJ1-1; D: NA; DNA: TGTGCCAGCAGTTTAGTTGTAGCTGAAGCTTTCTTT; CDR3: CASSLVVAEAFF
size: NA; V: TRBV18; J: TRBJ1-1; D: NA; DNA: TGTGCCAGCTCGGCGGGGGTGAACACTGAAGCTTTCTTT; CDR3: CASSAGVNTEAFF
size: NA; V: TRBV5-6; J: TRBJ2-4; D: TRBD1; DNA: TGTGCCAGCAGCTTGGCCGCGACAGGGGCCAAAAACATTCAGTACTTC; CDR3: CASSLAATGAKNIQYF
size: NA; V: TRBV29-1; J: TRBJ2-6; D: NA; DNA: TGCAGCGTTGAAGGTGTCTCTGGGGCCAACGTCCTGACTTTC; CDR3: CSVEGVSGANVLTF
size: NA; V: TRBV5-1; J: TRBJ2-3; D: NA; DNA: TGCGCCAGCAGCTTATGGGGGCCCACAGATACGCAGTATTTT; CDR3: CASSLWGPTDTQYF
size: NA; V: TRBV24-1; J: TRBJ1-2; D: NA; DNA: TGTGCCATCCAAAGCCCACCTCCTAACTATGGCTACACCTTC; CDR3: CAIQSPPPNYGYTF
size: NA; V: TRBV28; J: TRBJ1-1; D: TRBD1; DNA: TGTGCCAGCAGTTCCGACAGGGCCCGACAAGCTTTCTTT; CDR3: CASSSDRARQAFF
size: NA; V: TRBV10-2; J: TRBJ1-1; D: NA; DNA: TGCGCCAGCAGTGGGACGGACAATGAAGCTTTCTTT; CDR3: CASSGTDNEAFF
size: NA; V: TRBV7-9; J: TRBJ1-1; D: NA; DNA: TGTGCCAGCAGCTTAAGAAGCAGGGGCACTGAAGCTTTCTTT; CDR3: CASSLRSRGTEAFF
size: NA; V: TRBV18; J: TRBJ2-2; D: NA; DNA: TGTGCCAGCTCACCACAATCAACAGGGAACACCGGGGAGCTGTTTTTT; CDR3: CASSPQSTGNTGELFF
size: NA; V: TRBV24-1; J: TRBJ2-2; D: NA; DNA: TGTGCCACCAGTGATGCCGGACCTGACACCGGGGAGCTGTTTTTT; CDR3: CATSDAGPDTGELFF
size: NA; V: TRBV6-5; J: TRBJ2-7; D: TRBD1; DNA: TGTGCCAGCAGTCTCGGACAGGGCGTAGTCCACGAGCAGTACTTC; CDR3: CASSLGQGVVHEQYF
size: NA; V: TRBV15; J: TRBJ2-7; D: NA; DNA: TGTGCCACCAGGGTGACAGGGGAGGGCTACGAGCAGTACTTC; CDR3: CATRVTGEGYEQYF
size: NA; V: TRBV5-1; J: TRBJ2-5; D: NA; DNA: TGCGCCAGCAGCTTACAGGGTAGGGGACAAGAGACCCAGTACTTC; CDR3: CASSLQGRGQETQYF